One T cell receptor beta chain is described in this entry. Antigen: not known. The table came from immunoSEQ multiplex PCR; TCRdb's copy has only in-frame clones and leaves some out. The table records about 2.1 million clones, 93% of them present only once. This specimen belongs to a study of shared clonotypes between healthy human individuals. The naive CD8 subset, CD45RO-negative cells positively selected for CCR7, excluded terminally differentiated effector memory CD45RA+ cells. Broader study findings: Among a few donors, around 5% of naive CD4 clonotypes were found in common. What naive subsets generally showed was a larger estimated richness than memory subsets showed. Non-shared clonotypes displayed generation probabilities falling below those of clonotypes present in all four donors.

The sequencing input was naive CD8+ T cells from PBMCs. This TCR derives from a man aged 18 to 30 in good health. Some clones in this sample may be carry-over from other donors' samples.

The CDR3 here is CATSRAGEEGSTDTQYF. In DNA, the CDR3 is TGTGCCACCAGCAGAGCGGGGGAAGAAGGGAGCACAGATACGCAGTATTTT. V is TRBV15 and J is TRBJ2-3; D possibly corresponds to TRBD2 (6 bases). Germline lookup yields CDR1 LNHNV and CDR2 YYDKDF (reference sequence). Trimming took 1 base from V and 0 from J, leaving 14 bases between them. The CDR3 runs to 17 residues.